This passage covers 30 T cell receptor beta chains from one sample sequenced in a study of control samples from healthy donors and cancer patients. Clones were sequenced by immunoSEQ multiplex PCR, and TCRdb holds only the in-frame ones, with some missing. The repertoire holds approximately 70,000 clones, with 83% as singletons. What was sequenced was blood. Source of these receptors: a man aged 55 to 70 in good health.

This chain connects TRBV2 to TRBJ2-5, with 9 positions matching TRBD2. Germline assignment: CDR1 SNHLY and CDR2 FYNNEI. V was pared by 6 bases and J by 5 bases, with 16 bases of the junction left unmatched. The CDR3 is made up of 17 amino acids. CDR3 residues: CASSAGQRLAERETQYF. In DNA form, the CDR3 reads TGTGCCAGCAGCGCCGGACAACGACTAGCGGAAAGGGAGACCCAGTACTTC.

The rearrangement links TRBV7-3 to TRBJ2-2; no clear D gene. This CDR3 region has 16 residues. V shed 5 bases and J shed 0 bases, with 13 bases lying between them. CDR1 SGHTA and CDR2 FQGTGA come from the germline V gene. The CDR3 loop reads CASSPLPQPNTGELFF. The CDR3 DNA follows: TGTGCCAGCAGCCCACTCCCGCAGCCGAACACCGGGGAGCTGTTTTTT.

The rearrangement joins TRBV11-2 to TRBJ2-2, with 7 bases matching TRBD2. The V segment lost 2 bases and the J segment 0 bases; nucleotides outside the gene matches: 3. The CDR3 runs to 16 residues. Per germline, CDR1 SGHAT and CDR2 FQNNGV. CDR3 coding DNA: TGTGCCAGCAGCTTACCGGGGGGAACGAACACCGGGGAGCTGTTTTTT. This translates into CASSLPGGTNTGELFF.

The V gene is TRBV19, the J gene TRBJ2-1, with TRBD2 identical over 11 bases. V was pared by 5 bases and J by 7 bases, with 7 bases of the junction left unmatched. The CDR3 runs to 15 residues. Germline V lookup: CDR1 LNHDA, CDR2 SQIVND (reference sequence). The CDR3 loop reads CASSLSGRANNEQFF. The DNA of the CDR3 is TGTGCCAGTAGTCTTAGCGGGAGGGCCAATAATGAGCAGTTCTTC.

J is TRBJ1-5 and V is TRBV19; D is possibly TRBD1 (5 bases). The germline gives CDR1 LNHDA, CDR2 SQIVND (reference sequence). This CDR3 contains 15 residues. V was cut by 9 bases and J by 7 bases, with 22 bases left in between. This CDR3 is CASRDPRTVRQPQHF. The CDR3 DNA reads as TGTGCCAGCCGGGACCCCAGGACCGTGAGGCAGCCCCAGCATTTT.

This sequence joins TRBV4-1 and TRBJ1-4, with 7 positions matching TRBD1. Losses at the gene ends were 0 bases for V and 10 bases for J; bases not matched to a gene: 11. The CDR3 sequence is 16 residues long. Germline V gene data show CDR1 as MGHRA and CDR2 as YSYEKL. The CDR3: CASSQDNRGQRGKLFF. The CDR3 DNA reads TGCGCCAGCAGCCAAGATAACAGGGGCCAGCGTGGAAAACTGTTTTTT.

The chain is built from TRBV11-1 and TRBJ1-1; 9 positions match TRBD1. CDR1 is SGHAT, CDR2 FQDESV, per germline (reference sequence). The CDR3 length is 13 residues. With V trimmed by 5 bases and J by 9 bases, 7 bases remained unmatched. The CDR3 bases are TGTGCCAGCAGCCCAGGACAGGGGACGAAAGCTTTCTTT. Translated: CASSPGQGTKAFF.

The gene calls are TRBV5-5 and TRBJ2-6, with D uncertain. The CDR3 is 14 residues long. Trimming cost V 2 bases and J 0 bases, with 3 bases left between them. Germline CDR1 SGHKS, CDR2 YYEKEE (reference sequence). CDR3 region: CASSFSSGANVLTF. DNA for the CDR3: TGTGCCAGCAGCTTTAGCTCTGGGGCCAACGTCCTGACTTTC.

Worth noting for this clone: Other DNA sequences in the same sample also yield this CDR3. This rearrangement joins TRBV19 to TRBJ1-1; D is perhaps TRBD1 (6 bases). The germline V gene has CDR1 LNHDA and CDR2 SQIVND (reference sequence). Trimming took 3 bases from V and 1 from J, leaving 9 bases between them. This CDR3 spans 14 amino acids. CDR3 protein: CASSILQGNTEAFF. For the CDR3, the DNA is TGTGCCAGTAGTATCCTACAGGGGAACACTGAAGCTTTCTTT. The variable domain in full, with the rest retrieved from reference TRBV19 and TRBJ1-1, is DGGITQSPKYLFRKEGQNVTLSCEQNLNHDAMYWYRQDPGQGLRLIYYSQIVNDFQKGDIAEGYSVSREKKESFPLTVTSAQKNPTAFYLCASSILQGNTEAFFGQGTRLTVV.

In nucleotides, the CDR3 is TGCGCCAGCAGCAAGACTAGCGGCCACTCCTACAATGAGCAGTTCTTC. This sequence encodes CASSKTSGHSYNEQFF. The V gene is TRBV5-1, the J gene TRBJ2-1, with 9 bases lining up with TRBD2. Germline V gene sequence: CDR1 SGHRS, CDR2 YFSETQ. V was pared by 4 bases and J by 0 bases, with 5 bases of the junction left unmatched. The CDR3 covers 16 residues. The whole variable domain, remainder taken from reference TRBV5-1 and TRBJ2-1, is KAGVTQTPRYLIKTRGQQVTLSCSPISGHRSVSWYQQTPGQGLQFLFEYFSETQRNKGNFPGRFSGRQFSNSRSEMNVSTLELGDSALYLCASSKTSGHSYNEQFFGPGTRLTVL.

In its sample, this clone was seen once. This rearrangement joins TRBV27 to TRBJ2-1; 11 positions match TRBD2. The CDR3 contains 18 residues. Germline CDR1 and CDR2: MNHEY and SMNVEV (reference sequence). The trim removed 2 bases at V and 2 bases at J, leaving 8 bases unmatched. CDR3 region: CASSLDGPGLAAYNEQFF. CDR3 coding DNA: TGTGCCAGCAGTTTAGACGGACCGGGACTAGCGGCCTACAATGAGCAGTTCTTC.

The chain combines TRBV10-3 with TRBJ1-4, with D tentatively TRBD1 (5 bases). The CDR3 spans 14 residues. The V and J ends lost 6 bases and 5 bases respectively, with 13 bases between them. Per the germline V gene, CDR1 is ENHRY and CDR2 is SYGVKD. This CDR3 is CAIREDRKNEKLFF. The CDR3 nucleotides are TGTGCCATCAGGGAAGACAGAAAGAATGAAAAACTGTTTTTT.

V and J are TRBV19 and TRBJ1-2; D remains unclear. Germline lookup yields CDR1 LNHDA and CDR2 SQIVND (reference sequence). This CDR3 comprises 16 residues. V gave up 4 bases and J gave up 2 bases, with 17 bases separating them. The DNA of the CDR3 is TGTGCCAGTAGTACGATAATGACGGCGATAAACTATGGCTACACCTTC. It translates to CASSTIMTAINYGYTF.

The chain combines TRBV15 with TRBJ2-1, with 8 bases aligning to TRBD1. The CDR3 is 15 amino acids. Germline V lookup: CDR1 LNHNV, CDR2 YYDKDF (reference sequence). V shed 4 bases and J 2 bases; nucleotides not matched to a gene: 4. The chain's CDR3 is CATSIGQGTYNEQFF. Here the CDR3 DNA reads TGTGCCACCAGCATCGGACAGGGCACCTACAATGAGCAGTTCTTC. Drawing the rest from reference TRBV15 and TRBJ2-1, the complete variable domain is DAMVIQNPRYQVTQFGKPVTLSCSQTLNHNVMYWYQQKSSQAPKLLFHYYDKDFNNEADTPDNFQSRRPNTSFCFLDIRSPGLGDTAMYLCATSIGQGTYNEQFFGPGTRLTVL.

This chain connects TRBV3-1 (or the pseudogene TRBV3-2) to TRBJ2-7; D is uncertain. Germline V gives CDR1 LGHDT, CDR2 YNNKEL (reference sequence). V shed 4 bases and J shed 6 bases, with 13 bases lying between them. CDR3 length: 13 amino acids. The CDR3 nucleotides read TGTGCCAGCAGCCTCGGCGTTCCCACCGAGCAGTACTTC. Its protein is CASSLGVPTEQYF.

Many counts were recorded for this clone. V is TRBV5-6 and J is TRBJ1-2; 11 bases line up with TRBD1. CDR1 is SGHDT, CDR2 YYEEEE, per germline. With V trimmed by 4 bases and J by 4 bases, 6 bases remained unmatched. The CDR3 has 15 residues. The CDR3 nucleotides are TGTGCCAGCAGCACCGGGACAGGGGGACCCTATGGCTACACCTTC. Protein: CASSTGTGGPYGYTF. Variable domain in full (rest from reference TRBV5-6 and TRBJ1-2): DAGVTQSPTHLIKTRGQQVTLRCSPKSGHDTVSWYQQALGQGPQFIFQYYEEEERQRGNFPDRFSGHQFPNYSSELNVNALLLGDSALYLCASSTGTGGPYGYTFGSGTRLTVV.

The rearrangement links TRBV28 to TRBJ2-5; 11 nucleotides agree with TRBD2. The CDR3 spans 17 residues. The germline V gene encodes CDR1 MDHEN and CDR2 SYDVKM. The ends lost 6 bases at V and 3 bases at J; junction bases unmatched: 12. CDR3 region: CASSHGGGSGREETQYF. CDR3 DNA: TGTGCCAGCAGCCATGGGGGGGGTAGCGGGAGGGAAGAGACCCAGTACTTC.

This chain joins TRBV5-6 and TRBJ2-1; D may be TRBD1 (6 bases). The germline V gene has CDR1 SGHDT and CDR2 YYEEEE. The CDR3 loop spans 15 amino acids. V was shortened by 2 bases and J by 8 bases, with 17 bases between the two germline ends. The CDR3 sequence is CASSLPGQNLDEQFF. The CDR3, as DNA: TGTGCCAGCAGCTTACCGGGACAAAACTTGGATGAGCAGTTCTTC.

CDR3 sequence: CASSLQRLGHNEQFF. The CDR3 region has the DNA TGTGCCAGCAGCCTACAACGGCTCGGGCACAATGAGCAGTTCTTC. The chain has TRBV7-3 and TRBJ2-1; D gene unclear. The CDR3 contains 15 residues. Trimming took 5 bases from V and 5 from J, leaving 16 bases between them. Germline CDR1 is SGHTA and CDR2 is FQGTGA.

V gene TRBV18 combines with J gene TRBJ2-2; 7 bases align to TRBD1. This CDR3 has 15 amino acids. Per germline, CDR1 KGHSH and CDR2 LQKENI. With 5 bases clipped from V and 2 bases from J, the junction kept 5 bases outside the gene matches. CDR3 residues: CASSVGQVNTGELFF. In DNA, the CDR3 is TGTGCCAGCTCAGTAGGACAGGTCAACACCGGGGAGCTGTTTTTT.

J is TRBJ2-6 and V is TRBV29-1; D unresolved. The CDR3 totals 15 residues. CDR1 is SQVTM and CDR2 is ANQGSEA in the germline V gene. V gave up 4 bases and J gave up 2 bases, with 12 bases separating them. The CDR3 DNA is TGCAGCGTTGCCGGGTATGATGCTGGGGCCAACGTCCTGACTTTC. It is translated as CSVAGYDAGANVLTF.

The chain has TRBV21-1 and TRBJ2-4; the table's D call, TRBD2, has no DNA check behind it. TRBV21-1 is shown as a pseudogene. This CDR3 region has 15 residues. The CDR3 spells CASSKVRVVENIQYF. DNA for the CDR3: TGTGCCAGCAGCAAAGTACGGGTGGTCGAAAACATTCAGTACTTC.

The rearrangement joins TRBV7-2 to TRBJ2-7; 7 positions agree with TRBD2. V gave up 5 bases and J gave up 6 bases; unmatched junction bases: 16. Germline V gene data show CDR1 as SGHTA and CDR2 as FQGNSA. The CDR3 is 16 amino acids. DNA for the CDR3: TGTGCCAGCAGCGTGGACTCACGACTCCGCGGGAGCGAGCAGTACTTC. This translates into CASSVDSRLRGSEQYF.

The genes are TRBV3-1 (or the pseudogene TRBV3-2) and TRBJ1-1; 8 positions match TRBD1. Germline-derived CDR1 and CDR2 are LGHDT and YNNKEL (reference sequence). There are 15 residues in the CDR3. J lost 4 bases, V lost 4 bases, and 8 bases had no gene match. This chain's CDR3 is CASSPQGARITEAFF. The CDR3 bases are TGTGCCAGCAGCCCCCAGGGGGCCCGTATCACTGAAGCTTTCTTT.

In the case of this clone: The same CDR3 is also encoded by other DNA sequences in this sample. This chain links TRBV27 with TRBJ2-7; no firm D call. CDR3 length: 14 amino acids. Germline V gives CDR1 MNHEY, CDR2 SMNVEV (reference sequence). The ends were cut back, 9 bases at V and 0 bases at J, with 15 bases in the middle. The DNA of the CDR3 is TGTGCCAGTAGTCCATCCCGCAACTCCTACGAGCAGTACTTC. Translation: CASSPSRNSYEQYF.

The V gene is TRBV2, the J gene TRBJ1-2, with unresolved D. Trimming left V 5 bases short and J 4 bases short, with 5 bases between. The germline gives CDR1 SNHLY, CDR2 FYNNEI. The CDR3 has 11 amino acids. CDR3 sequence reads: CASSTGYGYTF. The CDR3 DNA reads TGTGCCAGCAGTACCGGCTATGGCTACACCTTC.

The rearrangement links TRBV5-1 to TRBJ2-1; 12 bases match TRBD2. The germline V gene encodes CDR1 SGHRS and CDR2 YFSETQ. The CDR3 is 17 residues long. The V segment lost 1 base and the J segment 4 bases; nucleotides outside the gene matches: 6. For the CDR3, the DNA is TGCGCCAGCAGCTTGCTCAAGACTAGCGGGGGTTACAATGAGCAGTTCTTC. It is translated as CASSLLKTSGGYNEQFF.

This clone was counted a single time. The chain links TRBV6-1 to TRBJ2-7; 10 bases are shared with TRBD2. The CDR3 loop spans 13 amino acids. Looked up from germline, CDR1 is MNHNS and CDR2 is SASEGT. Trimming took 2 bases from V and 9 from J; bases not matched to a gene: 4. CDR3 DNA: TGTGCCAGCAGTGAAAGGACTAGCGGAGTGCAGTACTTC. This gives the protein CASSERTSGVQYF.

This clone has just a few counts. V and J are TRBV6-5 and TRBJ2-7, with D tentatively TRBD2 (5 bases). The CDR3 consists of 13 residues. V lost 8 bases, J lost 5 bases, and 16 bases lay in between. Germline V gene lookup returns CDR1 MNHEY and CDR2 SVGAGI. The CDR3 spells CASAAVVGNEQYF. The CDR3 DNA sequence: TGTGCCAGCGCGGCGGTCGTCGGGAACGAGCAGTACTTC.

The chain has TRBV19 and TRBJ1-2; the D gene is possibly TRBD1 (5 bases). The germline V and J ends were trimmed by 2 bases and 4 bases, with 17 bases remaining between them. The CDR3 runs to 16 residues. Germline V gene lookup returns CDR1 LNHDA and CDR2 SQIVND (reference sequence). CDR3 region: CASSIRGSGGSYGYTF. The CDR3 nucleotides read TGTGCCAGTAGTATACGTGGGTCCGGGGGAAGCTATGGCTACACCTTC.